This T cell receptor (beta chain) was found in a study of T cell responses to AZD1222 COVID-19 vaccine. The study's findings and limits: Targeting of unmutated variant regions was reportedly seen in nearly half of spike-specific TCRs. The donors showed a predominance of white British ancestry and of females, with possible underestimation of clonal diversity.

Germline V gene data show CDR1 as SGHVS and CDR2 as FQNEAQ. V was trimmed by 2 bases and J by 4 bases, leaving 8 bases between them. The CDR3 runs 13 residues. Using immunoSEQ multiplex PCR, the repertoire was profiled, and TCRdb retains in-frame clones only, with some absent. Among approximately 76,000 clones listed, just over 90% were seen once. With regard to this clone: Antigen unknown.

The source of this sequence is an adult in good health. Sample: peripheral blood, taken on day 0 of MenACWY control vaccination. The rearrangement uses TRBV7-8 and TRBJ2-5; the D is unclear. This CDR3 is CASSLQVGETQYF. Written as DNA, the CDR3 is TGTGCCAGCAGCTTACAGGTTGGAGAGACCCAGTACTTC.